These T cell receptor beta chains were read from a single sample in a study of beta chain features in type 1 diabetes. Generated by immunoSEQ multiplex PCR, the TCRdb table keeps only in-frame clones and is missing some. This table holds roughly 180,000 clones, roughly 8% found once. Sequencing was performed on central memory CD4+ T cells from blood. These receptors all come from a woman between 35 and 50 years old with type 1 diabetes. Each CDR3 is given with its conserved first and last residue. D genes are given only for firm matches. Where a row states a size, it is once, few, many or the class of an expanded clone; other rows omit it.

V gene: TRBV11-2
D gene: .
clone size: few
J gene: TRBJ2-7
CDR3 DNA: TGTGCCAGCAGTCCTATCGGGAGAAGGGCAGGTAGTACCTACGAGCAGTACTTC
CDR3 protein: CASSPIGRRAGSTYEQYF

V gene: TRBV12-5
D gene: .
clone size: many
J gene: TRBJ2-3
CDR3 DNA: TGTGCTAGTGGCCGGGGCACAGATACGCAGTATTTT
CDR3 protein: CASGRGTDTQYF

V gene: TRBV29-1
D gene: .
clone size: few
J gene: TRBJ2-7
CDR3 DNA: TGCAGCGTTGCACTAGCTCTCCAAACCTACGAGCAGTACTTC
CDR3 protein: CSVALALQTYEQYF

V gene: TRBV7-8
D gene: .
clone size: .
J gene: TRBJ1-5
CDR3 DNA: TGTGCCAGCAGCGCCACCTCAGGGGTTCAGCCCCAGCATTTT
CDR3 protein: CASSATSGVQPQHF

V gene: TRBV18
D gene: .
clone size: .
J gene: TRBJ2-1
CDR3 DNA: TGTGCCAGCTCACCACGGTCGGCGGCCGGTCTGTACAATGAGCAGTTCTTC
CDR3 protein: CASSPRSAAGLYNEQFF

V gene: TRBV6-5
D gene: TRBD2
clone size: .
J gene: TRBJ2-2
CDR3 DNA: TGTGCCAGTCGTCTGGGGGGGTACGGGGAGCTGTTTTTT
CDR3 protein: CASRLGGYGELFF

V gene: TRBV20-1
D gene: TRBD1
clone size: .
J gene: TRBJ2-1
CDR3 DNA: TGCAGTGCGCTAAGGGACAGATGGCAGTTCTTC
CDR3 protein: CSALRDRWQFF

V gene: TRBV4-3
D gene: .
clone size: few
J gene: TRBJ2-3
CDR3 DNA: TGCGCCAGCAGCCAAGATCTTACTAGCACAGATACGCAGTATTTT
CDR3 protein: CASSQDLTSTDTQYF

V gene: TRBV2
D gene: TRBD2
clone size: .
J gene: TRBJ2-1
CDR3 DNA: TGTGCCAGCACTGAAGAGCGGGGGGGCTACAATGAGCAGTTCTTC
CDR3 protein: CASTEERGGYNEQFF

V gene: TRBV28
D gene: .
clone size: .
J gene: TRBJ1-6
CDR3 DNA: TGTGCCACGGGGGATAATAATTCACCCCTCCACTTT
CDR3 protein: CATGDNNSPLHF

V gene: TRBV30
D gene: .
clone size: few
J gene: TRBJ1-1
CDR3 DNA: TGTGCCTGGATAGGTGCGGGAGGGGCTGAAGCTTTCTTT
CDR3 protein: CAWIGAGGAEAFF

V gene: TRBV27
D gene: TRBD1
clone size: .
J gene: TRBJ2-7
CDR3 DNA: TGTGCCAGCAGTTTAAGACGGACAGGCCCGTCCTACGAGCAGTACTTC
CDR3 protein: CASSLRRTGPSYEQYF

V gene: TRBV5-1
D gene: .
clone size: few
J gene: TRBJ2-5
CDR3 DNA: TGCGCCAGCAGCTTCTTCGGGACACACCAAGAGACCCAGTACTTC
CDR3 protein: CASSFFGTHQETQYF

V gene: TRBV28
D gene: TRBD1
clone size: .
J gene: TRBJ1-6
CDR3 DNA: TGTGCCAGCAGTGTACCGACAGGGGGATCACCCCTCCACTTT
CDR3 protein: CASSVPTGGSPLHF

V gene: TRBV5-1
D gene: TRBD1
clone size: .
J gene: TRBJ2-5
CDR3 DNA: TGCGCCAGCAGCCGACAGGGGGCCGAGGAGACCCAGTACTTC
CDR3 protein: CASSRQGAEETQYF

V gene: TRBV7-2
D gene: .
clone size: .
J gene: TRBJ1-2
CDR3 DNA: TGTGCCAGCACCCGAAGGGGCGTTAACTATGGCTACACCTTC
CDR3 protein: CASTRRGVNYGYTF

V gene: TRBV5-6
D gene: TRBD1
clone size: .
J gene: TRBJ1-2
CDR3 DNA: TGTGCCAGCAGCTTGGGACAGGGGGCGCGAGGCTACACCTTC
CDR3 protein: CASSLGQGARGYTF

V gene: TRBV7-3
D gene: TRBD1
clone size: .
J gene: TRBJ1-2
CDR3 DNA: TGTGCCAGCAGCTTGGGACAGGGCCGGGGCTACACCTTC
CDR3 protein: CASSLGQGRGYTF

V gene: TRBV28
D gene: TRBD2
clone size: few
J gene: TRBJ2-7
CDR3 DNA: TGTGCCAGCAGTTTGGCGGGACTAGCGGGAGGCTACGAGCAGTACTTC
CDR3 protein: CASSLAGLAGGYEQYF

V gene: TRBV28
D gene: TRBD2
clone size: many
J gene: TRBJ2-3
CDR3 DNA: TGTGCCAGTGAGCCGGGGGGAAACTCAGATACGCAGTATTTT
CDR3 protein: CASEPGGNSDTQYF

V gene: TRBV11-1
D gene: .
clone size: few
J gene: TRBJ1-6
CDR3 DNA: TGTGCCAGCAGACCGGGGGATACATCACCCCTCCACTTT
CDR3 protein: CASRPGDTSPLHF

V gene: TRBV29-1
D gene: .
clone size: .
J gene: TRBJ2-7
CDR3 DNA: TGCAGCGTTGATGGGCCTAGCTTAGTCGAGCAGTACTTC
CDR3 protein: CSVDGPSLVEQYF

V gene: TRBV29-1
D gene: .
clone size: few
J gene: TRBJ2-6
CDR3 DNA: TGCAGCGTTGACGTGAGCTCTGGGGCCAACGTCCTGACTTTC
CDR3 protein: CSVDVSSGANVLTF

V gene: TRBV5-1
D gene: .
clone size: .
J gene: TRBJ2-5
CDR3 DNA: TGCGCCAGTGAACAGGGGGGGCGAGGGGAGCAAGAGACCCAGTACTTC
CDR3 protein: CASEQGGRGEQETQYF

V gene: TRBV18
D gene: TRBD1
clone size: .
J gene: TRBJ2-7
CDR3 DNA: TGTGCCAGCTCACCGGAAACAGGGGAAGAGCAGTACTTC
CDR3 protein: CASSPETGEEQYF

V gene: TRBV27
D gene: .
clone size: .
J gene: TRBJ2-1
CDR3 DNA: TGTGCCAGCAGTCCCCGTGACGGGAGAACCAATGAGCAGTTCTTC
CDR3 protein: CASSPRDGRTNEQFF

V gene: TRBV28
D gene: TRBD1
clone size: .
J gene: TRBJ1-2
CDR3 DNA: TGTGCCAGCAGCTTGACAGGGCGAGAGGGCTACACCTTC
CDR3 protein: CASSLTGREGYTF

V gene: TRBV7-3
D gene: .
clone size: few
J gene: TRBJ1-2
CDR3 DNA: TGTGCCAGCAGCCAGGGGATTGGCGGCTATGGCTACACCTTC
CDR3 protein: CASSQGIGGYGYTF

V gene: TRBV29-1
D gene: TRBD2
clone size: few
J gene: TRBJ2-5
CDR3 DNA: TGCAGCGTATCCCTCCCGGGAGGACAAGAGACCCAGTACTTC
CDR3 protein: CSVSLPGGQETQYF

V gene: TRBV5-1
D gene: TRBD1
clone size: few
J gene: TRBJ2-7
CDR3 DNA: TGCGCCAGCAGCCCTGGACAGGGTGAGAGGAGCGAGCAGTACTTC
CDR3 protein: CASSPGQGERSEQYF

V gene: TRBV7-8
D gene: TRBD1
clone size: .
J gene: TRBJ2-7
CDR3 DNA: TGTGCCAGCAGCTTGGGACAGGTGACCGAGCAGTACTTC
CDR3 protein: CASSLGQVTEQYF

V gene: TRBV18
D gene: TRBD2
clone size: .
J gene: TRBJ2-5
CDR3 DNA: TGTGCCAGCTCACTCGCTAGCGGGAAAGAGACCCAGTACTTC
CDR3 protein: CASSLASGKETQYF

V gene: TRBV29-1
D gene: .
clone size: few
J gene: TRBJ2-5
CDR3 DNA: TGCAGCGTTGCCCGCGGAGGGGGCGACCAAGAGACCCAGTACTTC
CDR3 protein: CSVARGGGDQETQYF

V gene: TRBV28
D gene: TRBD1
clone size: .
J gene: TRBJ1-1
CDR3 DNA: TGTGCCAGCAGTCCGGACAGGGGGCCTGCTTTCTTT
CDR3 protein: CASSPDRGPAFF

V gene: TRBV18
D gene: .
clone size: few
J gene: TRBJ1-4
CDR3 DNA: TGTGCCAGCTCATTGCAGGGGACGGAAAAACTGTTTTTT
CDR3 protein: CASSLQGTEKLFF

V gene: TRBV30
D gene: .
clone size: few
J gene: TRBJ2-2
CDR3 DNA: TGTGCCTGGAGGAGGGCCGGGGAGCTGTTTTTT
CDR3 protein: CAWRRAGELFF

V gene: TRBV15
D gene: .
clone size: .
J gene: TRBJ2-1
CDR3 DNA: TGTGCCACCAGCAGAGATCTCACTGTTGAGCAGTTCTTC
CDR3 protein: CATSRDLTVEQFF

V gene: TRBV18
D gene: .
clone size: .
J gene: TRBJ2-7
CDR3 DNA: TGTGCCAGCTCACGTGCTGGCGGGGCCTTCTACGAGCAGTACTTC
CDR3 protein: CASSRAGGAFYEQYF

V gene: TRBV5-1
D gene: TRBD2
clone size: .
J gene: TRBJ2-7
CDR3 DNA: TGCGCCAGCTTCGAACTAGCGGGGTCCTCCTACGAGCAGTACTTC
CDR3 protein: CASFELAGSSYEQYF

V gene: TRBV4-3
D gene: .
clone size: many
J gene: TRBJ2-7
CDR3 DNA: TGCGCCAGCAGCCAAGCGGCGGGTTACGAGCAGTACTTC
CDR3 protein: CASSQAAGYEQYF

V gene: TRBV9
D gene: TRBD2
clone size: few
J gene: TRBJ2-2
CDR3 DNA: TGTGCCAGCAGCTACCGGACTAGCGGGGTCGGGGAGCTGTTTTTT
CDR3 protein: CASSYRTSGVGELFF

V gene: TRBV25-1
D gene: TRBD1
clone size: .
J gene: TRBJ2-5
CDR3 DNA: TGTGCCAGCGGTCGCTCGACAGGGGAAGAGACCCAGTACTTC
CDR3 protein: CASGRSTGEETQYF

V gene: TRBV18
D gene: .
clone size: few
J gene: TRBJ2-7
CDR3 DNA: TGTGCCAGCTCACCACGGGGCGGCTACGAGCAGTACTTC
CDR3 protein: CASSPRGGYEQYF

V gene: TRBV5-5
D gene: .
clone size: few
J gene: TRBJ2-6
CDR3 DNA: TGTGCCAGCAGCTTGGAAGGGGCGCCTGGGGCCAACGTCCTGACTTTC
CDR3 protein: CASSLEGAPGANVLTF

V gene: TRBV28
D gene: TRBD1
clone size: .
J gene: TRBJ1-2
CDR3 DNA: TGTGCCAGCAGTTTATCCGGGACAGAAACGAGAGACTTC
CDR3 protein: CASSLSGTETRDF

V gene: TRBV7-2
D gene: TRBD1
clone size: few
J gene: TRBJ2-7
CDR3 DNA: TGTGCCAGCAGCTCAACCGGGACAGGGGACCGCTACGAGCAGTACTTC
CDR3 protein: CASSSTGTGDRYEQYF

V gene: TRBV18
D gene: TRBD1
clone size: .
J gene: TRBJ2-7
CDR3 DNA: TGTGCCAGCTCACCAGCAGGGGGTCTCTACGAGCAGTACTTC
CDR3 protein: CASSPAGGLYEQYF

V gene: TRBV9
D gene: TRBD1
clone size: few
J gene: TRBJ1-1
CDR3 DNA: TGTGCCAGCAGCGTTACTGGGACAGGCATGAACACTGAAGCTTTCTTT
CDR3 protein: CASSVTGTGMNTEAFF

V gene: TRBV9
D gene: TRBD1
clone size: few
J gene: TRBJ2-7
CDR3 DNA: TGTGCCAGCAGCGTAACAGGCACAGGGGACGAGCAGTACTTC
CDR3 protein: CASSVTGTGDEQYF

V gene: TRBV2
D gene: .
clone size: .
J gene: TRBJ2-2
CDR3 DNA: TGTGCCAGCAGCTCACAGAACACCGGGGAGCTGTTTTTT
CDR3 protein: CASSSQNTGELFF

V gene: TRBV19
D gene: TRBD1
clone size: .
J gene: TRBJ1-6
CDR3 DNA: TGTGCCACCTCCCGGACAGGTTCGTCGCAGAATTCACCCCTCCACTTT
CDR3 protein: CATSRTGSSQNSPLHF

V gene: TRBV11-2
D gene: .
clone size: .
J gene: TRBJ2-7
CDR3 DNA: TGTGCCAGCAGCTCAGGGCTAGGCGAGCAGTACTTC
CDR3 protein: CASSSGLGEQYF

V gene: TRBV4-1
D gene: .
clone size: many
J gene: TRBJ1-2
CDR3 DNA: TGCGCCAGCAGCCAAGATCGGGAGGACAGCCGGGGCTATGGCTACACCTTC
CDR3 protein: CASSQDREDSRGYGYTF

V gene: TRBV30
D gene: .
clone size: few
J gene: TRBJ2-5
CDR3 DNA: TGTGCCTGGAGTGTACTGGAGACCCAGTACTTC
CDR3 protein: CAWSVLETQYF